The rows below give T cell receptor beta chains drawn from one sample of a study of T cells in Graves' hyperthyroidism and ophthalmopathy. MiXCR was run by TCRdb on the multiplex PCR reads, yielding one entry per CDR3 protein. The profile shows a few hundred thousand distinct CDR3 sequences, approximately 15% of them singletons. Sequencing used blood. These receptors all stem from a woman under 30 with Graves' hyperthyroidism. Each CDR3 is given with its conserved first and last residue. D genes are given only for firm matches. Not all rows give a size; the values are once, few, many and, for expanded clones, a class.

J gene: TRBJ2-3
CDR3 length: 20
clone size: NA
D gene: TRBD2
V gene: TRBV7-2
CDR3 protein: CASSLEGGRTSGSRADTQYF
CDR3 DNA: TGTGCCAGCAGCTTAGAGGGGGGGAGGACTAGCGGGAGTAGGGCAGATACGCAGTATTTT

J gene: TRBJ1-1
CDR3 length: 14
clone size: NA
D gene: NA
V gene: TRBV4-3
CDR3 protein: CASSPTGGVTEAFF
CDR3 DNA: TGCGCCAGCAGCCCGACGGGGGGAGTCACTGAAGCTTTCTTT

J gene: TRBJ1-5
CDR3 length: 14
clone size: few
D gene: NA
V gene: TRBV27
CDR3 protein: CASRRQDSNQPQHF
CDR3 DNA: TGTGCCAGCAGACGACAGGATAGCAATCAGCCCCAGCATTTT

J gene: TRBJ2-7
CDR3 length: 13
clone size: NA
D gene: TRBD1
V gene: TRBV6-1
CDR3 protein: CASSDSRGSEQYF
CDR3 DNA: TGTGCCAGCAGTGATAGCAGGGGGTCGGAGCAGTACTTC

J gene: TRBJ2-1
CDR3 length: 14
clone size: few
D gene: TRBD2
V gene: TRBV20-1
CDR3 protein: CSAQTAGEGNEQFF
CDR3 DNA: TGCAGTGCCCAGACAGCGGGAGAGGGAAATGAGCAGTTCTTC

J gene: TRBJ2-2
CDR3 length: 19
clone size: NA
D gene: TRBD2
V gene: TRBV6-1
CDR3 protein: CASRPGLARPRADTGELFF
CDR3 DNA: TGTGCCAGCAGGCCGGGACTAGCGAGACCCAGGGCTGACACCGGGGAGCTGTTTTTT

J gene: TRBJ1-5
CDR3 length: 17
clone size: many
D gene: TRBD1
V gene: TRBV2
CDR3 protein: CASSRSRGQGLNQPQHF
CDR3 DNA: TGTGCCAGCAGCAGATCAAGGGGACAGGGACTTAATCAGCCCCAGCATTTT

J gene: TRBJ2-7
CDR3 length: 13
clone size: few
D gene: TRBD1
V gene: TRBV5-4
CDR3 protein: CASSSGQAGEQYF
CDR3 DNA: TGTGCCAGCAGCTCCGGACAGGCAGGCGAGCAGTACTTC

J gene: TRBJ2-7
CDR3 length: 14
clone size: many
D gene: NA
V gene: TRBV29-1
CDR3 protein: CSVGETQSPYEQYF
CDR3 DNA: TGCAGCGTTGGGGAGACACAAAGCCCCTACGAGCAGTACTTC

J gene: TRBJ1-6
CDR3 length: 14
clone size: many
D gene: NA
V gene: TRBV20-1
CDR3 protein: CSATGSTMGSPLHF
CDR3 DNA: TGCAGTGCGACCGGATCCACCATGGGTTCACCCCTCCACTTT

J gene: TRBJ2-7
CDR3 length: 17
clone size: few
D gene: TRBD1
V gene: TRBV6-1
CDR3 protein: CASSEEVLDRVVYEQYF
CDR3 DNA: TGTGCCAGCAGTGAAGAGGTTTTGGACAGGGTGGTTTACGAGCAGTACTTC

J gene: TRBJ2-5
CDR3 length: 12
clone size: NA
D gene: TRBD2
V gene: TRBV20-1
CDR3 protein: CSANPSGETQYF
CDR3 DNA: TGCAGTGCTAACCCTAGCGGGGAGACCCAGTACTTC

J gene: TRBJ2-3
CDR3 length: 15
clone size: many
D gene: TRBD2
V gene: TRBV7-2
CDR3 protein: CASSSWTSGTDTQYF
CDR3 DNA: TGTGCCAGCAGCTCCTGGACTAGCGGCACAGATACGCAGTATTTT

J gene: TRBJ2-5
CDR3 length: 14
clone size: once
D gene: NA
V gene: TRBV9
CDR3 protein: CASSVEGLQETQYF
CDR3 DNA: TGTGCCAGCAGCGTTGAGGGACTCCAAGAGACCCAGTACTTC

J gene: TRBJ2-2
CDR3 length: 15
clone size: NA
D gene: TRBD2
V gene: TRBV6-1
CDR3 protein: CASSETAGAGGELFF
CDR3 DNA: TGTGCCAGCAGTGAGACGGCGGGAGCGGGCGGGGAGCTGTTTTTT

J gene: TRBJ2-1
CDR3 length: 13
clone size: many
D gene: TRBD2
V gene: TRBV11-2
CDR3 protein: CASSLGTSLGQFF
CDR3 DNA: TGTGCCAGCAGCTTAGGGACTAGTTTAGGACAGTTCTTC

J gene: TRBJ2-5
CDR3 length: 13
clone size: many
D gene: NA
V gene: TRBV20-1
CDR3 protein: CSAPTRTGRAQYF
CDR3 DNA: TGCAGTGCCCCGACTCGGACAGGGAGGGCCCAGTACTTC

J gene: TRBJ1-1
CDR3 length: 15
clone size: many
D gene: NA
V gene: TRBV7-3
CDR3 protein: CASSLFGGIGTEAFF
CDR3 DNA: TGTGCCAGCAGCCTATTTGGGGGCATTGGCACTGAAGCTTTCTTT

J gene: TRBJ2-7
CDR3 length: 15
clone size: many
D gene: TRBD2
V gene: TRBV20-1
CDR3 protein: CSARGSGRGIYEQYF
CDR3 DNA: TGCAGTGCTAGAGGTAGCGGGAGGGGGATCTACGAGCAGTACTTC

J gene: TRBJ2-7
CDR3 length: 16
clone size: NA
D gene: TRBD1
V gene: TRBV7-9
CDR3 protein: CASSPSGTGYVGEQYF
CDR3 DNA: TGTGCCAGCAGCCCTAGTGGGACAGGGTATGTGGGCGAGCAGTACTTC

J gene: TRBJ1-3
CDR3 length: 15
clone size: NA
D gene: NA
V gene: TRBV20-1
CDR3 protein: CSTSPTEGSGNTIYF
CDR3 DNA: TGCAGTACATCTCCGACAGAGGGCTCTGGAAACACCATATATTTT

J gene: TRBJ2-7
CDR3 length: 15
clone size: many
D gene: TRBD1
V gene: TRBV9
CDR3 protein: CASSVAPGQKNEQYF
CDR3 DNA: TGTGCCAGCAGCGTAGCCCCGGGACAGAAAAACGAGCAGTACTTC

J gene: TRBJ1-5
CDR3 length: 14
clone size: NA
D gene: TRBD1
V gene: TRBV20-1
CDR3 protein: CSARGDRDNQPQHF
CDR3 DNA: TGCAGTGCTAGAGGAGACAGGGACAATCAGCCCCAGCATTTT

J gene: TRBJ2-1
CDR3 length: 15
clone size: many
D gene: TRBD2
V gene: TRBV3-1
CDR3 protein: CASSLLAGARNEQFF
CDR3 DNA: TGTGCCAGCAGCCTACTAGCGGGAGCTAGAAATGAGCAGTTCTTC

J gene: TRBJ2-5
CDR3 length: 13
clone size: few
D gene: NA
V gene: TRBV20-1
CDR3 protein: CSASRPNQETQYF
CDR3 DNA: TGCAGTGCTAGTCGTCCAAACCAAGAGACCCAGTACTTC

J gene: TRBJ2-7
CDR3 length: 12
clone size: many
D gene: NA
V gene: TRBV12-3/TRBV12-4
CDR3 protein: CASSFDAYEQYF
CDR3 DNA: TGTGCCAGCAGTTTTGATGCCTACGAGCAGTACTTC

J gene: TRBJ2-7
CDR3 length: 18
clone size: many
D gene: NA
V gene: TRBV7-8
CDR3 protein: CASSLALHSAASAYEQYF
CDR3 DNA: TGTGCCAGCAGCTTAGCGTTACATAGCGCTGCGAGCGCCTACGAGCAGTACTTC

J gene: TRBJ2-3
CDR3 length: 15
clone size: many
D gene: TRBD2
V gene: TRBV20-1
CDR3 protein: CSAIEREGGTDTQYF
CDR3 DNA: TGCAGTGCTATCGAGCGGGAGGGCGGCACAGATACGCAGTATTTT

J gene: TRBJ2-1
CDR3 length: 17
clone size: many
D gene: TRBD1
V gene: TRBV4-3
CDR3 protein: CASSQDPSGTGGNEQFF
CDR3 DNA: TGCGCCAGCAGCCAAGATCCCTCCGGGACAGGGGGCAATGAGCAGTTCTTC

J gene: TRBJ2-1
CDR3 length: 16
clone size: few
D gene: TRBD2
V gene: TRBV7-9
CDR3 protein: CASSSLAGGPENEQFF
CDR3 DNA: TGTGCCAGCAGCTCCTTAGCGGGAGGGCCAGAGAATGAGCAGTTCTTC

J gene: TRBJ2-5
CDR3 length: 15
clone size: NA
D gene: TRBD1
V gene: TRBV11-2
CDR3 protein: CASSLDHGQGETQYF
CDR3 DNA: TGTGCCAGCAGCTTAGACCACGGACAGGGAGAGACCCAGTACTTC

J gene: TRBJ2-1
CDR3 length: 16
clone size: many
D gene: NA
V gene: TRBV12-3/TRBV12-4
CDR3 protein: CASSLITGLGYNEQFF
CDR3 DNA: TGTGCCAGCAGTTTAATTACAGGGTTGGGCTACAATGAGCAGTTCTTC

J gene: TRBJ2-7
CDR3 length: 16
clone size: NA
D gene: TRBD1
V gene: TRBV18
CDR3 protein: CASSPPLRTGGNEQYF
CDR3 DNA: TGTGCCAGCTCACCACCGTTAAGAACAGGGGGGAACGAGCAGTACTTC

J gene: TRBJ2-7
CDR3 length: 14
clone size: many
D gene: TRBD1
V gene: TRBV7-2
CDR3 protein: CASKAGGPSYEQYF
CDR3 DNA: TGTGCCAGCAAGGCAGGGGGCCCTTCCTACGAGCAGTACTTC

J gene: TRBJ2-5
CDR3 length: 19
clone size: many
D gene: TRBD2
V gene: TRBV6-5
CDR3 protein: CASSYDLAGGLWGEETQYF
CDR3 DNA: TGTGCCAGCAGTTACGATCTAGCGGGAGGGCTTTGGGGAGAAGAGACCCAGTACTTC

J gene: TRBJ1-5
CDR3 length: 17
clone size: NA
D gene: TRBD1
V gene: TRBV19
CDR3 protein: CASSRATTGRSNQPQHF
CDR3 DNA: TGTGCCAGTAGTAGGGCCACGACAGGGAGGAGCAATCAGCCCCAGCATTTT

J gene: TRBJ1-5
CDR3 length: 15
clone size: many
D gene: NA
V gene: TRBV27
CDR3 protein: CASSPQGRSNQPQHF
CDR3 DNA: TGTGCCAGCAGTCCCCAGGGGAGGAGCAATCAGCCCCAGCATTTT

J gene: TRBJ2-7
CDR3 length: 13
clone size: NA
D gene: NA
V gene: TRBV7-9
CDR3 protein: CASSLVEDYEQYF
CDR3 DNA: TGTGCCAGCAGCTTAGTGGAGGACTACGAGCAGTACTTC

J gene: TRBJ2-3
CDR3 length: 15
clone size: NA
D gene: NA
V gene: TRBV15
CDR3 protein: CATSRAGALTDTQYF
CDR3 DNA: TGTGCCACCAGCAGAGCGGGAGCACTGACAGATACGCAGTATTTT

J gene: TRBJ1-1
CDR3 length: 16
clone size: many
D gene: TRBD1
V gene: TRBV3-1
CDR3 protein: CASSPPGQGRNTEAFF
CDR3 DNA: TGTGCCAGCAGCCCCCCGGGACAGGGTCGGAACACTGAAGCTTTCTTT

J gene: TRBJ1-5
CDR3 length: 16
clone size: many
D gene: TRBD1
V gene: TRBV7-2
CDR3 protein: CASSLSGTGANQPQHF
CDR3 DNA: TGTGCCAGCAGCCTATCCGGGACAGGGGCCAATCAGCCCCAGCATTTT

J gene: TRBJ2-1
CDR3 length: 17
clone size: many
D gene: TRBD2
V gene: TRBV6-1
CDR3 protein: CASSVDWGETSRNEQFF
CDR3 DNA: TGTGCCAGCAGTGTCGATTGGGGGGAGACTAGCAGGAATGAGCAGTTCTTC

J gene: TRBJ1-1
CDR3 length: 14
clone size: many
D gene: NA
V gene: TRBV5-1
CDR3 protein: CASALSTVNTEAFF
CDR3 DNA: TGCGCCAGCGCCCTGTCGACTGTGAACACTGAAGCTTTCTTT

J gene: TRBJ2-5
CDR3 length: 16
clone size: many
D gene: TRBD2
V gene: TRBV3-1
CDR3 protein: CASSPTLTSGKETQYF
CDR3 DNA: TGTGCCAGCAGCCCGACATTGACTAGCGGGAAAGAGACCCAGTACTTC

J gene: TRBJ2-5
CDR3 length: 12
clone size: NA
D gene: TRBD1
V gene: TRBV29-1
CDR3 protein: CSVDRQGKTQYF
CDR3 DNA: TGCAGCGTCGACCGACAGGGAAAGACCCAGTACTTC

J gene: TRBJ2-2
CDR3 length: 15
clone size: NA
D gene: TRBD2
V gene: TRBV15
CDR3 protein: CATRTSGSVTGELFF
CDR3 DNA: TGTGCCACCAGGACTAGCGGGAGCGTCACCGGGGAGCTGTTTTTT

J gene: TRBJ2-5
CDR3 length: 18
clone size: many
D gene: TRBD2
V gene: TRBV12-3/TRBV12-4
CDR3 protein: CASSSTSGKTRLQETQYF
CDR3 DNA: TGTGCCAGCAGCTCGACTAGCGGGAAGACAAGACTCCAAGAGACCCAGTACTTC

J gene: TRBJ2-1
CDR3 length: 15
clone size: many
D gene: NA
V gene: TRBV15
CDR3 protein: CATSNGGESYNEQFF
CDR3 DNA: TGTGCCACCAGCAACGGCGGGGAATCCTACAATGAGCAGTTCTTC